This T cell receptor beta chain was profiled in a study of cytomegalovirus exposure and HLA in healthy donors. The CDR3 is 15 amino acids. CDR1 and CDR2 from the germline V gene are SGHTA and FQGNSA. The junction had 10 bases not matched to a gene; V was cut back by 6 bases and J by 5 bases. Primers for the PCR totalled 60 Vbeta and 13 Jbeta. TCRdb's copy holds only in-frame clones and misses some; the assay was immunoSEQ multiplex PCR. The data hold around 120,000 clones, with 70% observed a single time. The rearrangement links TRBV7-2 to TRBJ2-3, with 8 bases that match TRBD2. This receptor was taken from a man between 35 and 55 years old in good health and CMV-seropositive. Sequencing was performed on PBMCs. The CDR3 protein is CASSHQAGDGDTQYF. The CDR3 nucleotides read TGTGCCAGCAGTCATCAAGCGGGAGACGGAGATACGCAGTATTTT. Full variable domain (outside the CDR3, taken from reference TRBV7-2 and TRBJ2-3): GAGVSQSPSNKVTEKGKDVELRCDPISGHTALYWYRQSLGQGLEFLIYFQGNSAPDKSGLPSDRFSAERTGGSVSTLTIQRTQQEDSAVYLCASSHQAGDGDTQYFGPGTRLTVL.